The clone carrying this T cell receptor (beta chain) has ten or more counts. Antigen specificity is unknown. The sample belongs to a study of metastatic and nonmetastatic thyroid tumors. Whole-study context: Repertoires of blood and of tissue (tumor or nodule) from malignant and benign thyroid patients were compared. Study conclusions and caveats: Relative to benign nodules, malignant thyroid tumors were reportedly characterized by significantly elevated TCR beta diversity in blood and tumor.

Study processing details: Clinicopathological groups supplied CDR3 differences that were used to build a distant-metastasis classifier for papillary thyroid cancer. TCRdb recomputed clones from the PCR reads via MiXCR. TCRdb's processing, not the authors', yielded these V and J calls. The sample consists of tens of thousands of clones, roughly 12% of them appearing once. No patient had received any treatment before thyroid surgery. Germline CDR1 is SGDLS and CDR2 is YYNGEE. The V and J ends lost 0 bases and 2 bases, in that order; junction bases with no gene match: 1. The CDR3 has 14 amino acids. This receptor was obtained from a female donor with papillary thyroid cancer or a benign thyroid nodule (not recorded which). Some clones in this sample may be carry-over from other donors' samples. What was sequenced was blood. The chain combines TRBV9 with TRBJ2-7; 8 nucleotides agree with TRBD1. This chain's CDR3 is CASSVGTGPYEQYF. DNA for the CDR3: TGTGCCAGCAGCGTAGGGACAGGGCCCTACGAGCAGTACTTC.